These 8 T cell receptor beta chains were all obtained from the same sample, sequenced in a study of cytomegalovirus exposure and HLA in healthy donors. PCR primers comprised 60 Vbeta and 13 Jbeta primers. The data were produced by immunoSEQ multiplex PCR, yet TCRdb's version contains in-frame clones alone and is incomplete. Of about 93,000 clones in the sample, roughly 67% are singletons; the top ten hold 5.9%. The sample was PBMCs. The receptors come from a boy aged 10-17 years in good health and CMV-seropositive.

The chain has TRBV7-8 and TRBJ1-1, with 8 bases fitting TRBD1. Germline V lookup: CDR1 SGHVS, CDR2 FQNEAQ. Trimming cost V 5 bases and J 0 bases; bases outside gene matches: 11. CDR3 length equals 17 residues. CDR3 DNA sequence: TGTGCCAGCAGCCCCGGGACAGGCCCAACCCTGAACACTGAAGCTTTCTTT. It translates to CASSPGTGPTLNTEAFF.

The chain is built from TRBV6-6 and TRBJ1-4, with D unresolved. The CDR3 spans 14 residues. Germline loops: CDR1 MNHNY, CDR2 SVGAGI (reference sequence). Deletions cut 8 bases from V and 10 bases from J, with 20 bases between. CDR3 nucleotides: TGTGCCAGCTATGAGGTCTCCCGCACGGGAAAACTGTTTTTT. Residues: CASYEVSRTGKLFF.

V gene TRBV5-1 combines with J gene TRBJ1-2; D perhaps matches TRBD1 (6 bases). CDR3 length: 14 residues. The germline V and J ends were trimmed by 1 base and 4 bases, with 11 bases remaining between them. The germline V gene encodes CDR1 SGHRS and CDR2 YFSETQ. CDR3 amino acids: CASSLFTGSYGYTF. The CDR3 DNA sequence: TGCGCCAGCAGCTTGTTTACAGGGAGCTATGGCTACACCTTC.

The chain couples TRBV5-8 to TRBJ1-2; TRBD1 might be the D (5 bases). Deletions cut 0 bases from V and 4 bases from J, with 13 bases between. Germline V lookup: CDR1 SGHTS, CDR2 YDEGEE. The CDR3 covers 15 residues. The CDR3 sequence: CASSLDGRDRYGYTF. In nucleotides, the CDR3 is TGTGCCAGCAGCTTGGATGGCAGGGATCGCTATGGCTACACCTTC.

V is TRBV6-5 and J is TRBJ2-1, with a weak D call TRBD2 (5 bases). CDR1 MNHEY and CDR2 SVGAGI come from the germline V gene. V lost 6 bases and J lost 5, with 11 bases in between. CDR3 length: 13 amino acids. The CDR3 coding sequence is TGTGCCAGCAGGGACTTAGTCCACAATGAGCAGTTCTTC. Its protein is CASRDLVHNEQFF.

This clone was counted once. The CDR3: CASRLRGQVYCEQYF. The CDR3 DNA reads as TGTGCAAGTCGCTTAAGGGGGCAGGTCTATTGCGAGCAGTACTTC. The chain carries TRBV12-2 and TRBJ2-7; the table's TRBD1 call for D was not verified on the DNA. TRBV12-2 is annotated as a pseudogene. CDR3 size: 15 residues.

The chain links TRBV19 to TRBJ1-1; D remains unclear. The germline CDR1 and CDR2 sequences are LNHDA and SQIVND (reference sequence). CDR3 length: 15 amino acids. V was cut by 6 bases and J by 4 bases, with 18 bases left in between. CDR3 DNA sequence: TGTGCCAGTAGCCCGATTTTAGTTGCTGGCACTGAAGCTTTCTTT. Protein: CASSPILVAGTEAFF.

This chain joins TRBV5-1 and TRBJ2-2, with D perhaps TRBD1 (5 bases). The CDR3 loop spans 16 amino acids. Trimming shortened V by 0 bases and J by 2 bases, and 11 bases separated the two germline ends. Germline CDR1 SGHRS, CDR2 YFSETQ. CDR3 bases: TGCGCCAGCAGCTTGGGCAGGGCAGGCAACACCGGGGAGCTGTTTTTT. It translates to CASSLGRAGNTGELFF.